These T cell receptor beta chains were read from a single sample in a study of cytomegalovirus exposure and HLA in healthy donors. The assay was immunoSEQ multiplex PCR, and TCRdb's table has in-frame clones only and misses some. Of 160,000 or so clones in the sample, about three quarters are singletons; the top ten hold under 8%. What was sequenced was PBMCs. These receptors were taken from a man aged 35-49 years in good health and CMV-seropositive. Both conserved end residues are part of each CDR3. Each record gives: V gene, J gene, clone size, D gene, CDR3 protein, CDR3 DNA. The D gene is left open where the match is weak. Size tells how often a clone was seen (once, few, many) or the class of an expanded clone, and some rows leave it out.

V: TRBV12-5; J: TRBJ2-2; size: NA; D: NA; CDR3: CASGLEGATGELFF; DNA: TGTGCTAGTGGTTTGGAAGGGGCTACCGGGGAGCTGTTTTTT
V: TRBV12-5; J: TRBJ1-1; size: NA; D: TRBD1; CDR3: CASGGTADEAFF; DNA: TGTGCTAGTGGAGGGACAGCGGACGAAGCTTTCTTT
V: TRBV28; J: TRBJ1-4; size: NA; D: NA; CDR3: CASRDTGTNEKLFF; DNA: TGTGCCAGCAGGGACACAGGGACTAATGAAAAACTGTTTTTT
V: TRBV5-1; J: TRBJ2-5; size: NA; D: NA; CDR3: CASSLIPGGETQYF; DNA: TGCGCCAGCAGCTTGATTCCCGGGGGAGAGACCCAGTACTTC
V: TRBV5-1; J: TRBJ2-1; size: NA; D: TRBD2; CDR3: CASTRGSQSEQFF; DNA: TGCGCCAGCACTCGCGGGAGCCAATCTGAGCAGTTCTTC
V: TRBV9; J: TRBJ1-4; size: NA; D: NA; CDR3: CASSRSGHSRATNEKLFF; DNA: TGTGCCAGCAGCCGTAGTGGGCATTCGCGAGCAACTAATGAAAAACTGTTTTTT
V: TRBV11-2; J: TRBJ2-1; size: NA; D: NA; CDR3: CASSPRGSSYNEQFF; DNA: TGTGCCAGCAGCCCCCGAGGAAGCTCCTACAATGAGCAGTTCTTC
V: TRBV29-1; J: TRBJ1-1; size: NA; D: NA; CDR3: CSVRGQGGSRTEAFF; DNA: TGCAGCGTTCGCGGTCAGGGAGGGTCTCGCACTGAAGCTTTCTTT
V: TRBV2; J: TRBJ1-5; size: NA; D: NA; CDR3: CANSEGTMYQPQHF; DNA: TGTGCCAACAGTGAAGGGACAATGTATCAGCCCCAGCATTTT
V: TRBV12-5; J: TRBJ2-7; size: NA; D: TRBD1; CDR3: CASGRTGGAYEQYF; DNA: TGTGCTAGTGGTCGGACAGGGGGGGCCTACGAGCAGTACTTC
V: TRBV19; J: TRBJ2-3; size: once; D: TRBD1; CDR3: CASSIRARTGTDTQYF; DNA: TGTGCCAGTAGTATAAGGGCCCGGACAGGGACAGATACGCAGTATTTT
V: TRBV6-1; J: TRBJ1-2; size: NA; D: NA; CDR3: CASSPMSGIHGYTF; DNA: TGTGCCAGCAGTCCTATGTCCGGGATCCATGGCTACACCTTC
V: TRBV5-1; J: TRBJ1-1; size: NA; D: TRBD1; CDR3: CASSWSQGAKVNTEAFF; DNA: TGCGCCAGCAGCTGGTCACAGGGGGCCAAGGTGAACACTGAAGCTTTCTTT
V: TRBV5-1; J: TRBJ1-1; size: NA; D: TRBD1; CDR3: CASSSTGGVNTEAFF; DNA: TGCGCCAGCAGCTCGACAGGGGGCGTAAACACTGAAGCTTTCTTT